This TCR beta chain stems from a study of blood T cell repertoires in COVID-19. The overall study: The United States, Italy and Spain provided the acute and convalescent COVID-19 samples. T cells, B-cell-depleted T cells, or PBMCs supplied cDNA or gDNA.

Per the authors' pipeline: The authors estimated nucleated cell counts from reference gene primer amplification. Repertoires were generated with immunoSEQ multiplex PCR, while TCRdb's copy carries only in-frame clones and drops some. That table is the source of V, J and clone size, and D and trimming were worked out from the DNA. The sample includes approximately 40,000 clones, about 85% of them seen just once. The junction had 1 base not matched to a gene; V was cut back by 3 bases and J by 0 bases. From germline, CDR1 is LNHNV and CDR2 YYDKDF (reference sequence). The CDR3 contains 15 residues. This receptor was obtained from a man aged 55 to 70 with COVID-19, enrolled during active disease. What was sequenced was peripheral blood. V and J are TRBV15 and TRBJ2-7, with 11 bases aligning to TRBD2. CDR3 DNA sequence: TGTGCCACCAGCAGTACTAGCGGGAGCTCCTACGAGCAGTACTTC. This codes for CATSSTSGSSYEQYF.